What follows are 19 T cell receptor beta chains derived from one specimen sequenced in a study of blood T cell repertoires in COVID-19 (dated by TCRdb to about 2020). Library construction relied on the immunoSEQ multiplex PCR assay. TCRdb's version of the immuneACCESS table is confined to in-frame rearrangements and falls short of the full clone set. An unresolved V gene accounts for under half of the shortfall where checked; the remainder is of unknown origin. For this sample there are roughly 360,000 clones; around 87% appear just once. The top ten hold approximately 1.2% of the sample. The specimen was PBMCs or T cells enriched from blood (not recorded which). The receptors were sampled from a man aged 25-45 years who had recovered from COVID-19.

The J gene is TRBJ2-3, the V gene TRBV7-2; D is perhaps TRBD1 (6 bases). Germline V lookup: CDR1 SGHTA, CDR2 FQGNSA. The CDR3 covers 14 residues. Trimming removed 5 bases from V and 4 bases from J, with 13 bases in between. In DNA, the CDR3 is TGTGCCAGCAGCCGGAACAGGGCGCCAGATACGCAGTATTTT. As protein: CASSRNRAPDTQYF.

This clone was picked up one time. J is TRBJ1-3 and V is TRBV13; 7 bases line up with TRBD1. V dropped 5 bases and J dropped 8; count of bases not matched to a gene: 18. The CDR3 runs to 17 residues. The germline V gene encodes CDR1 PRHDT and CDR2 FYEKMQ (reference sequence). The CDR3 region is CASSLKDRTTRVYTIYF. Here the CDR3 DNA reads TGTGCCAGCAGCCTCAAGGACAGGACGACTCGGGTTTACACCATATATTTT.

The rearrangement uses TRBV25-1 and TRBJ1-2; D unresolved. The germline V and J ends were trimmed by 4 bases and 4 bases, with 13 bases remaining between them. Germline CDR1 reads MGHDK; CDR2 reads SYGVNS. The CDR3 contains 14 residues. The CDR3 protein is CASSAFGVGYGYTF. The CDR3 DNA reads TGTGCCAGCAGTGCCTTCGGAGTTGGCTATGGCTACACCTTC.

The V and J genes are TRBV7-2 and TRBJ1-2; 7 bases fit TRBD1. Germline assignment: CDR1 SGHTA and CDR2 FQGNSA. The CDR3 spans 16 residues. V gave up 5 bases and J gave up 4 bases; unmatched junction bases: 13. The CDR3 sequence: CASSPRTGSPSYGYTF. The CDR3 DNA reads as TGTGCCAGCAGCCCCCGGACAGGCAGCCCTTCCTATGGCTACACCTTC.

J is TRBJ1-1 and V is TRBV19; 8 nucleotides agree with TRBD1. The germline CDR1 and CDR2 sequences are LNHDA and SQIVND (reference sequence). V lost 7 bases and J lost 0; bases outside the gene matches: 4. This CDR3 is 14 amino acids long. The DNA for the CDR3 is TGTGCCAGTACCCCGGACAGGGTGAACACTGAAGCTTTCTTT. As protein: CASTPDRVNTEAFF.

This chain connects TRBV4-1 to TRBJ1-1; weak D call: TRBD1 (5 bases). This CDR3 is 13 amino acids long. Germline V lookup: CDR1 MGHRA, CDR2 YSYEKL. With 6 bases removed from V and 3 bases from J, the gap between germline ends came to 11 bases. The CDR3 loop is CASREGRYTEAFF. The CDR3 bases are TGCGCCAGCAGGGAGGGACGTTACACTGAAGCTTTCTTT.

This clone showed up just once. The chain links TRBV6-5 to TRBJ1-6, with D possibly being TRBD1 (5 bases). The V gene's germline CDR1 is MNHEY and CDR2 SVGAGI. The CDR3 is 15 amino acids. The V end was cut by 8 bases, the J end by 10 bases, with 21 bases between. The CDR3 protein is CASSPQGGSQSPLHF. Here the CDR3 DNA reads TGTGCCAGCTCCCCGCAGGGAGGTTCCCAATCACCCCTCCACTTT.

The chain uses TRBV12-1 and TRBJ1-5. TRBV12-1 is flagged as a pseudogene. The length of the CDR3 is 10 residues. The CDR3 region is CAGGGQPQHF. CDR3 bases: TGTGCCGGGGGGGGGCAGCCCCAGCATTTT.

The rearrangement uses TRBV5-5 and TRBJ1-5; the D is unclear. Germline loops: CDR1 SGHKS, CDR2 YYEKEE (reference sequence). Trimming stripped 1 base from V and 6 bases from J, with 11 bases between. The CDR3 extends over 14 amino acids. The CDR3 DNA is TGTGCCAGCAGCTTGCTACATGGGAGTCAGCCCCAGCATTTT. It is translated as CASSLLHGSQPQHF.

The J gene is TRBJ2-2, the V gene TRBV3-1 (or the pseudogene TRBV3-2), with TRBD2 as a possible D gene (6 bases). The CDR3 runs to 13 residues. CDR1 is LGHDT and CDR2 is YNNKEL in the germline V gene (reference sequence). V dropped 8 bases and J dropped 5 bases, with 12 bases sitting between them. The CDR3 region has the DNA TGTGCCAGCTCCGGACGGGGGACCGGGGAGCTGTTTTTT. Encoded protein: CASSGRGTGELFF.

CDR3 protein: CASRAGTGNTGELFF. The DNA for the CDR3 is TGTGCCAGCAGGGCCGGGACAGGGAACACCGGGGAGCTGTTTTTT. This chain uses TRBV2 with TRBJ2-2; 8 positions agree with TRBD1. Germline CDR1 reads SNHLY; CDR2 reads FYNNEI. Trimming cost V 6 bases and J 1 base; bases outside gene matches: 4. The CDR3 loop spans 15 amino acids.

The chain carries TRBV13 and TRBJ1-2, with no clear D. Trimming stripped 8 bases from V and 2 bases from J, with 18 bases between. CDR1 and CDR2 from the germline V gene are PRHDT and FYEKMQ (reference sequence). This CDR3 comprises 15 residues. The CDR3 protein is CASGTQRNSNYGYTF. The CDR3 DNA reads TGTGCCAGCGGAACACAGAGAAACTCAAACTATGGCTACACCTTC.

The chain uses TRBV7-9 and TRBJ2-2, with D tentatively TRBD2 (7 bases). Deletions cut 7 bases from V and 8 bases from J, with 20 bases between. Germline lookup yields CDR1 SEHNR and CDR2 FQNEAQ (reference sequence). CDR3 length: 15 amino acids. CDR3: CASTPLGGALGELFF. The DNA for the CDR3 is TGTGCCAGCACTCCCCTGGGGGGGGCGCTTGGGGAGCTGTTTTTT. Using reference TRBV7-9 and TRBJ2-2 for the parts outside the CDR3, the full variable domain is DTGVSQNPRHKITKRGQNVTFRCDPISEHNRLYWYRQTLGQGPEFLTYFQNEAQLEKSRLLSDRFSAERPKGSFSTLEIQRTEQGDSAMYLCASTPLGGALGELFFGEGSRLTVL.

The gene calls are TRBV5-1 and TRBJ1-2; TRBD1 aligns across 7 bases. This CDR3 has 14 residues. CDR1 and CDR2 (germline): SGHRS, YFSETQ. J gave up 3 bases and V 4 bases, and 6 bases lay outside the gene matches. CDR3 coding DNA: TGCGCCAGCAGCCCTACAGGACAGGACTATGGCTACACCTTC. Residues: CASSPTGQDYGYTF.

This chain connects TRBV27 to TRBJ2-3, with D perhaps matching TRBD1 (5 bases). The V end was cut by 2 bases, the J end by 3 bases, with 15 bases between. The germline CDR1 and CDR2 sequences are MNHEY and SMNVEV (reference sequence). CDR3 length: 16 residues. CDR3 protein: CASSLLRAPPTDTQYF. The CDR3 nucleotides are TGTGCCAGCAGTTTACTCAGGGCTCCGCCGACAGATACGCAGTATTTT.

The V call is TRBV14, the J call TRBJ1-2, with TRBD1 matching over 7 bases. The CDR3 consists of 12 residues. Germline CDR1 is SGHDN and CDR2 is FVKESK. After removal of 6 bases from V and 7 bases from J, the junction contained 5 bases not matched to a gene. Here the CDR3 DNA reads TGTGCCAGCAGAAGGGGGCCGGGTGGCTACACCTTC. It yields the protein CASRRGPGGYTF.

This chain links TRBV11-2 with TRBJ1-4, with 10 bases that match TRBD1. The CDR3 has 15 amino acids. The junction had 2 bases not matched to a gene; V was cut back by 6 bases and J by 1 base. CDR1 SGHAT and CDR2 FQNNGV come from the germline V gene. In DNA, the CDR3 is TGTGCCAGCAGAAGGACAGGGGGAACTAATGAAAAACTGTTTTTT. Translation: CASRRTGGTNEKLFF.

The chain recombines TRBV5-4 with TRBJ1-1, with 11 bases that match TRBD1. CDR1 is SGHNT, CDR2 YYREEE, per germline (reference sequence). This CDR3 contains 16 residues. V was clipped by 4 bases and J by 6 bases; unmatched bases: 11. Here the CDR3 DNA reads TGTGCCAGCAGCCCCTCGGGACAGGGGGGAAGAGCTGAAGCTTTCTTT. This sequence encodes CASSPSGQGGRAEAFF. The variable domain in full, completed from reference TRBV5-4 and TRBJ1-1, reads ETGVTQSPTHLIKTRGQQVTLRCSSQSGHNTVSWYQQALGQGPQFIFQYYREEENGRGNFPPRFSGLQFPNYSSELNVNALELDDSALYLCASSPSGQGGRAEAFFGQGTRLTVV.

V is TRBV2 and J is TRBJ2-5; 8 bases are a match to TRBD1. V shed 6 bases and J 5 bases; nucleotides not matched to a gene: 5. The germline V gene has CDR1 SNHLY and CDR2 FYNNEI. The CDR3 loop spans 13 amino acids. The CDR3 loop is CASRVTGGETQYF. Here the CDR3 DNA reads TGTGCCAGCAGGGTTACAGGGGGGGAGACCCAGTACTTC.